One sample yielded the 19 T cell receptor beta chains listed below, sequenced in a study of blood T cell repertoires in COVID-19 (dated by TCRdb to about 2020). To prepare the library, the immunoSEQ multiplex PCR assay was applied. TCRdb took over this immuneACCESS table, retaining in-frame rearrangements with V and J assigned. Such tables are incomplete; in checked studies, under half of the missing clones stem from an unresolved V gene, and the remainder is unexplained. This sample has under 130,000 clones in its table, and roughly 80% of those were observed once. The leading ten clones occupy 15% of the sample. Sequencing was carried out using peripheral blood. The receptors derive from a woman older than 75 with acute or convalescent COVID-19.

V usage is TRBV5-1 and J usage is TRBJ2-7, with D tentatively TRBD2 (5 bases). The CDR3 length is 14 residues. Germline V gives CDR1 SGHRS, CDR2 YFSETQ. V gave up 7 bases and J gave up 3 bases, with 17 bases separating them. CDR3: CASSRGDVNYEQYV. The CDR3 DNA reads as TGCGCCAGCTCACGGGGTGACGTAAACTACGAGCAGTACGTC.

The CDR3 sequence: CASSLEVTGSDEQYV. As DNA, the CDR3 is TGTGCCAGCAGCTTGGAAGTCACCGGGAGCGACGAGCAGTACGTC. The chain employs TRBV5-6 and TRBJ2-7, with D possibly being TRBD2 (6 bases). The CDR3 is made up of 15 amino acids. Trimming took 0 bases from V and 5 from J, leaving 15 bases between them. Germline CDR1 and CDR2: SGHDT and YYEEEE.

This rearrangement joins TRBV7-8 to TRBJ2-1; 12 bases are a match to TRBD2. This CDR3 contains 14 residues. Germline V lookup: CDR1 SGHVS, CDR2 FQNEAQ. J was trimmed by 15 bases and V by 4 bases; bases with no gene match: 10. The DNA for the CDR3 is TGTGCCAGCAGCTCTTGGACTAGCGGGATCGCTACGTTCTTC. Its translation: CASSSWTSGIATFF. The full variable domain, rest sourced from reference TRBV7-8 and TRBJ2-1, is GAGVSQSPRYKVAKRGQDVALRCDPISGHVSLFWYQQALGQGPEFLTYFQNEAQLDKSGLPSDRFFAERPEGSVSTLKIQRTQQEDSAVYLCASSSWTSGIATFFGPGTRLTVL.

This clone was counted once. The chain couples TRBV29-1 to TRBJ2-5; D may be TRBD1 (8 bases). CDR1 is SQVTM and CDR2 is ANQGSEA in the germline V gene. V lost 7 bases to trimming and J lost 5 bases, with 14 bases between them. CDR3 length: 12 residues. CDR3 DNA sequence: TGCAGCGGGGGGGGACAGGCGGAGACCCAGTACTTC. Amino acid sequence: CSGGGQAETQYF.

The rearrangement links TRBV3-1 (or the pseudogene TRBV3-2) to TRBJ1-2; D might be TRBD1 (5 bases). The germline V gene encodes CDR1 LGHDT and CDR2 YNNKEL (reference sequence). The CDR3 has 13 residues. The V and J ends lost 4 bases and 1 base respectively, with 7 bases between them. The CDR3 DNA is TGTGCCAGCAGCCTAGGGGTTAACTATGGCTACACCTTC. It codes for CASSLGVNYGYTF.

Concerning this clone itself: This sample includes further DNA sequences coding for the same CDR3. The chain links TRBV3-1 (or the pseudogene TRBV3-2) to TRBJ2-3, with 7 bases fitting TRBD2. The CDR3 spans 15 residues. Germline CDR1 LGHDT, CDR2 YNNKEL (reference sequence). V lost 1 base to trimming and J lost 1 base; unmatched junction nucleotides: 2. This chain's CDR3 is CASSQGTSGTDTQYF. The CDR3 DNA is TGTGCCAGCAGCCAAGGAACTAGCGGCACAGATACGCAGTATTTT.

This clone has just a few counts. V gene TRBV14 combines with J gene TRBJ1-2; D unresolved. The V gene's germline CDR1 is SGHDN and CDR2 FVKESK. Trimming cost V 0 bases and J 8 bases, with 10 bases left between them. The CDR3 is made up of 13 amino acids. The CDR3 DNA reads as TGTGCCAGCAGCCAAGATCGGGTCCGGGGCTACACCTTC. Amino acids: CASSQDRVRGYTF.

J is TRBJ2-7 and V is TRBV3-1 (or the pseudogene TRBV3-2), with a tentative D call TRBD1 (6 bases). V lost 0 bases, J lost 9 bases, and 18 bases lay in between. Germline CDR1 reads LGHDT; CDR2 reads YNNKEL (reference sequence). The CDR3 is 15 residues long. CDR3 residues: CASSQDNRALGGQYF. The CDR3 DNA sequence: TGTGCCAGCAGCCAAGATAACAGGGCGCTGGGTGGGCAGTACTTC.

J is TRBJ2-7 and V is TRBV2; 10 nucleotides match TRBD1. The CDR3 has 19 residues. CDR1 and CDR2 (germline): SNHLY, FYNNEI. The J segment lost 1 base and the V segment lost 6 bases, leaving 18 bases of the junction unmatched. CDR3 loop: CASRESSWTGTGESYEQYF. CDR3 coding DNA: TGTGCCAGCAGAGAAAGTTCATGGACCGGGACAGGGGAATCCTACGAGCAGTACTTC.

This chain joins TRBV14 and TRBJ1-5; possible D gene TRBD1, 6 bases. In germline, CDR1 is SGHDN, CDR2 FVKESK. The ends were cut back, 0 bases at V and 0 bases at J, with 12 bases in the middle. The CDR3 contains 17 residues. CDR3 bases: TGTGCCAGCAGCCAAGATCAGGACAGCTATAGCAATCAGCCCCAGCATTTT. Translated, it gives CASSQDQDSYSNQPQHF. Filled out from reference TRBV14 and TRBJ1-5, the complete variable domain reads EAGVTQFPSHSVIEKGQTVTLRCDPISGHDNLYWYRRVMGKEIKFLLHFVKESKQDESGMPNNRFLAERTGGTYSTLKVQPAELEDSGVYFCASSQDQDSYSNQPQHFGDGTRLSIL.

V is TRBV5-1 and J is TRBJ2-2, with a tentative D call TRBD2 (6 bases). V was cut by 4 bases and J by 0 bases, with 13 bases left in between. The CDR3 is made up of 16 amino acids. The germline V gene has CDR1 SGHRS and CDR2 YFSETQ. The CDR3 loop is CASSAYGGSNTGELFF. Written as DNA, the CDR3 is TGCGCCAGCAGCGCCTACGGAGGGTCGAACACCGGGGAGCTGTTTTTT.

The chain joins TRBV2 to TRBJ1-1; no firm D call. The CDR3 contains 11 residues. CDR1 SNHLY and CDR2 FYNNEI come from the germline V gene. Trimming shortened V by 0 bases and J by 7 bases, and 3 bases separated the two germline ends. CDR3 coding DNA: TGTGCCAGCAGTGAAGCTTATGAAGCTTTCTTT. It translates to CASSEAYEAFF.

The genes are TRBV25-1 and TRBJ1-3; 9 bases fit TRBD1. CDR3 size: 16 residues. Germline V gene sequence: CDR1 MGHDK, CDR2 SYGVNS. With V trimmed by 7 bases and J by 1 base, 8 bases remained unmatched. The CDR3, as DNA: TGTGCCAGCATCTCAGGGACAGGGAGATCTGGAAACACCATATATTTT. Amino acids: CASISGTGRSGNTIYF.

This rearrangement joins TRBV5-6 to TRBJ2-7; D is possibly TRBD1 (6 bases). The V end lost 4 bases, the J end lost 5 bases, and 16 bases lay between the germline ends. Germline V gene lookup returns CDR1 SGHDT and CDR2 YYEEEE. The CDR3 consists of 14 residues. The CDR3 sequence: CASSHTGQIHEQYF. The DNA for the CDR3 is TGTGCCAGCAGCCATACTGGACAGATTCACGAGCAGTACTTC.

V is TRBV2 and J is TRBJ2-1; a possible D gene is TRBD2 (5 bases). Germline V CDR1 and CDR2: SNHLY, FYNNEI. Trimming removed 10 bases at V and 4 bases at J, with 8 bases between. This CDR3 spans 11 amino acids. The CDR3 is CAIGDYNEQFF. CDR3 bases: TGTGCCATCGGGGATTACAATGAGCAGTTCTTC.

The chain recombines TRBV7-2 with TRBJ2-1; D is perhaps TRBD1 (6 bases). In germline, CDR1 is SGHTA, CDR2 FQGNSA. Trimming shortened V by 4 bases and J by 6 bases, and 13 bases separated the two germline ends. CDR3 length: 14 amino acids. The CDR3 loop reads CASSSDRYSNEQFF. CDR3 nucleotides: TGTGCCAGCAGCTCCGACAGGTACTCCAATGAGCAGTTCTTC.

This clone showed up just once. Additional DNA sequences in this sample encode the identical CDR3. This chain connects TRBV5-1 to TRBJ1-5; TRBD1 agrees at 7 bases. The J segment lost 5 bases and the V segment lost 1 base, leaving 0 bases of the junction unmatched. The CDR3 runs 13 residues. CDR1 SGHRS and CDR2 YFSETQ come from the germline V gene. CDR3 DNA sequence: TGCGCCAGCAGCTTGCAGGGGGATCAGCCCCAGCATTTT. It encodes CASSLQGDQPQHF.

V usage is TRBV4-1 and J usage is TRBJ2-4, with D unresolved. Deletions cut 4 bases from V and 3 bases from J, with 16 bases between. CDR3 size: 16 residues. The germline gives CDR1 MGHRA, CDR2 YSYEKL. The CDR3, as DNA: TGCGCCAGCAGCCTATGGTCAGACAATGTCAAAAACATTCAGTACTTC. As protein: CASSLWSDNVKNIQYF.

This clone occurred once. This may stem from a read error, because a much larger clone lies one nucleotide away. The chain employs TRBV6-5 and TRBJ2-7; no clear D gene. Germline lookup yields CDR1 MNHEY and CDR2 SVGAGI. The CDR3 extends over 11 amino acids. Between the trimmed V and J ends, which lost 6 bases and 3 bases, there was a span of 6 bases. The DNA of the CDR3 is TGTGCCAGCAGCTTCTACTACGAGCAGTACTTC. Its protein is CASSFYYEQYF.